This TCR beta chain is drawn from a study of metastatic and nonmetastatic thyroid tumors. All patients reached thyroid surgery having received no treatment beforehand. This clone was counted many times. TCRdb redid the clone calls on the PCR reads using MiXCR. The sample lists approximately 86,000 clones, around 12% occurring once. CDR3 length equals 13 residues. V lost 1 base, J lost 8 bases, and 1 base stayed unmatched. Germline CDR1 reads MNHNS; CDR2 reads SASEGT. The clonotype comes from a female donor with papillary thyroid cancer or a benign thyroid nodule (not recorded which). Some clones in this sample may be carry-over from other donors' samples. This chain links TRBV6-1 with TRBJ1-2; 10 bases align to TRBD1. Specimen: tumor tissue. The CDR3 loop reads CASSEGTGGGYTF. DNA of the CDR3: TGTGCCAGCAGTGAAGGGACAGGGGGAGGCTACACCTTC.